The clone carrying this T cell receptor beta chain appeared many times. Its antigen is undetermined. The sample is drawn from a study of CD8 T cells in ankylosing spondylitis. Each TCR beta library was made by quantitative 5'-RACE that incorporated molecular barcodes. Each CDR3 protein gets one entry after TCRdb re-called the 5' RACE reads with MiXCR. The profile shows under 150,000 distinct CDR3 sequences, over 10% of them singletons. Germline assignment: CDR1 SGHRS and CDR2 YFSETQ. The CDR3 is made up of 12 amino acids. V shed 4 bases and J shed 6 bases, with 9 bases lying between them. Overall study findings and caveats: Prior literature has documented some motif variants in synovial fluid and blood from reactive arthritis. Seemingly distinctive of ankylosing spondylitis blood was a TCR beta motif formed by eight highly homologous variants. Enrichment of disease-linked clones was reportedly significant in matched ankylosing spondylitis synovial fluid.

The specimen sequenced was blood, either unsorted or a sorted T cell fraction (not recorded which). The V gene is TRBV5-1, the J gene TRBJ2-3; TRBD2 is a possible D gene (6 bases). This TCR was recovered from a female donor with ankylosing spondylitis or in good health (not recorded which). The CDR3 sequence is CASSPAGDTQYF. In nucleotides, the CDR3 is TGCGCCAGCAGCCCGGCGGGGGATACGCAGTATTTT.